This TCR beta chain was observed in a study of T cells in Graves' hyperthyroidism and ophthalmopathy. TCR beta CDR3 region amplification was performed from RNA transcripts. First-round RT-PCR targeting the TCR CDR3 was performed with the HTBI primer set. TCRdb reprocessed the multiplex PCR reads via MiXCR and lists one record per CDR3 protein. The data contain over 500,000 distinct CDR3 sequences, around 15% of them singletons. General observations from the study: Ophthalmopathy was identified by the model a median about 6.4 months ahead of onset. Most clonotypes expanded in thyroid above 0.001 were likewise present in blood. Ophthalmopathy was told apart from stable hyperthyroidism by a 13 V-J model.

Cells are PBMCs isolated from 10 ml of fresh blood. This clonotype was seen a handful of times. The antigen is undetermined. At one end the junction does not follow the germline gene, possibly because of a read error. CDR3 length: 13 amino acids. This chain links TRBV12-3 or TRBV12-4 with TRBJ2-1; no clear D gene. What was sequenced was blood. The source is a woman younger than 45 with Graves' ophthalmopathy. The CDR3 DNA sequence: TGTGCCAGCAGTTTCCCGGACCACAATGGGCAGTTCTTC. This sequence encodes CASSFPDHNGQFF.